This T cell receptor (beta chain) derives from a study of long-term antiretroviral therapy in people with HIV (dated 2022 in TCRdb). Describing the broader study: The earliest samples were collected approximately a decade before the 2015 WHO recommendation for immediate ART, a period when ART was typically delayed until CD4 counts fell. A retrospective serial study tested whether ART initiation and durable HIV suppression were associated with changes in peripheral blood TRB repertoire composition and diversity. A total of roughly 180 cryopreserved PBMC samples were contributed to the cohort by 30 adults with confirmed HIV infection, with samples collected serially over a mean of approximately 6 years (range 1-12). Of the roughly 30 participants with HIV, ten to eleven were female. No cross-contamination during QIAcube processing was seen in test extractions of a monoclonal T-cell line run alongside 30 to 35 polyclonal samples.

Participants were included only if at least one PBMC sample before ART initiation and at least two post-ART samples were available. All participants with HIV were treated in the United States of America. Before DNA extraction, cryopreserved samples containing 1-10 million PBMC were thawed and washed. At the time of the earliest PBMC sample, participants with HIV were aged between roughly 20 and 60 years. Per participant, PBMC samples came from 1-4 timepoints prior to ART initiation and 2-8 timepoints following ART initiation, for a median of 7 samples. Serial HIV viral load, CD4+ T-cell count, ART history and demographic data were obtained for every participant. A Qiagen kit on a QIAcube was used to extract genomic DNA from unsorted PBMC, with samples processed in batches of 12. Sequencing of the TRB variable region was done with the immunoSEQ hsTCRB v3.0 assay at survey level resolution. A depth of roughly 35,000-55,000 T-cell genomes per sample was targeted for TRB sequencing. An Illumina MiSeq with a v3 150-cycle kit was used to sequence the pooled TRB libraries. The original pipeline was this. Repertoire analysis was performed in R inside a reproducible Nextflow workflow that covered QC, data transformation and analysis. LymphoSeq2, an R package for exploring AIRR-Seq data, was used to implement custom analyses. Several samples that produced fewer than 5000 total TRB sequences were removed, so some 190 HIV repertoires were analyzed. Among the 180 or so HIV repertoires that were kept, 59 were collected before ART initiation and more than 120 were collected after ART initiation. Each repertoire was downsampled to 5000 TRB nucleotide sequences, and summary statistics were averaged across 100 downsampling iterations. The analysis kept only TRB sequences whose CDR3 regions were at least seven amino acids long. Two measures captured diversity: a Shannon entropy-derived clonality score and the Gini coefficient. In repertoire networks, the top 5000 CDR3 amino acid sequences were linked whenever an edit distance of one separated two sequences. For TRB CDR3 amino acid sequences, GLIPH2 was used to predict antigen specificity groups and MHC restriction. CDR3 amino acid sequences were matched against VDJdb and McPAS-TCR to flag known CMV, EBV, HIV or tissue antigen associations. Pre-ART, post-ART and control groups were compared with Wilcoxon signed-rank tests and Holm-Bonferroni correction. In TCRdb, the immuneACCESS table is reduced to in-frame sequences with V and J assigned. These tables do not hold every clone; where another copy was compared, an unresolved V gene accounts for under half, and the others remain unexplained. V and J calls plus clone size are reproduced from that table; the DNA served to infer D and trimming. This sample lists roughly 44,000 clones; about 96% were detected once. 2.5% to 3% of the sample comes from the top ten.

Concerning this clone itself: Which antigen it targets is not known. Within one base of it there is no much larger clone, and no base qualities were kept.

V sheds 0 bases and J sheds 5 bases, leaving 5 bases between their ends. The CDR3 starts with the cysteine, ends with the phenylalanine, and has 14 residues. Only the CDR3 region is kept as DNA, spanning 42 bases read in frame from base 1. CDR1 and CDR2 are read off the germline V gene as ENHRY and SYGVKD. What the work shows at the level of the full study, not this receptor alone: Starting ART was linked to a significant rise in TRB diversity, yet even after long-term ART the diversity remained significantly lower than in transplant donor controls. Inferences about post-ART repertoire changes were limited because no data were available on ART adherence, viral resistance or therapy changes. CDR3 length ranges in HIV repertoires were narrower than in controls, and network structure suggested an antigen-experienced repertoire with only a slight naive shift after ART. Expanded TRB clones identified before ART initiation dominated the repertoire across all time points, though the dominance fluctuated and decreased in many PLHIV after ART. Limited PBMC availability meant only the TCR beta chain was sequenced, without alpha chain pairing. The samples span the years 2004 to 2017, and the ART regimens used may be less effective than current regimens. Because pre-ART samples had limited cell numbers, profiling was done on unsorted PBMC rather than on sorted CD4+ and CD8+ T cells.

The material sequenced was unsorted PBMCs, taken 3.7 years after starting antiretroviral therapy. The rearranged segments are TRBV10-3 and TRBJ1-6, with no confident D gene call. The sequence came from a woman between 50 and 59 years old with HIV. The CDR3 reads as follows: CAISESPDNSPLHF. The sequence in DNA is TGTGCCATCAGTGAGTCGCCAGATAATTCACCCCTCCACTTT.